This T cell receptor beta chain emerged from a study of blood T cell repertoires in COVID-19. Study background: Material from acute and convalescent COVID-19 was sourced from the United States, Italy and Spain. From T cells, B-cell-depleted T cells, or PBMCs came the material, which was cDNA or gDNA.

This CDR3 contains 16 residues. Germline V gene sequence: CDR1 SGHRS, CDR2 YFSETQ. V was cut by 4 bases and J by 4 bases, with 15 bases left in between. This clone came up once. The authors' processing: Amplification of reference gene primers was used by the study to estimate nucleated cell counts. The repertoire was sequenced with immunoSEQ multiplex PCR; TCRdb's copy has only in-frame clones and lacks some. V and J calls and clone size are as listed in that table; D and trimming were resolved from the DNA. Of over 150,000 clones listed, 90% are singletons. The receptor comes from a man over 45 with acute or convalescent COVID-19. The rearrangement links TRBV5-1 to TRBJ2-6, with TRBD2 as a possible D gene (6 bases). The sequencing sample was made of peripheral blood. The DNA for the CDR3 is TGCGCCAGCAGCCCCCGCGGGGTGGGAGGGGCCAACGTCCTGACTTTC. This codes for CASSPRGVGGANVLTF.